A selection of T cell receptor beta chains follows, all from one sample in a study of T-cell reconstitution after alpha-beta-depleted transplantation in children. TCRdb reprocessed the PCR reads with MiXCR, giving one entry per CDR3 protein. Of approximately 340,000 distinct CDR3 sequences in the sample, about a tenth were seen once. The sample was PBMCs from the stem cell graft donor, taken from the stem cell graft. These receptors originate from a human donor who donated a stem cell graft to a child with acute lymphoblastic leukemia. CDR3s include the opening cysteine and the closing phenylalanine or tryptophan. D genes are given only for firm matches. The size entry is marked missing in some rows and otherwise reads once, few, many or a size class.

d_call clone_size j_call v_call cdr3_nt cdr3_aa
NA NA TRBJ2-2 TRBV29-1 TGCAGCGTTGAGCAGGGTGGCAGGGGAGAAACCGGGGAGCTGTTTTTT CSVEQGGRGETGELFF
NA many TRBJ2-4 TRBV28 TGTGCCAGCAGAACAGGATACAGAAACATTCAGTACTTC CASRTGYRNIQYF
TRBD2 NA TRBJ2-1 TRBV4-1 TGCGCCAGCAGCCAAGGAAACGGGAGGAACAATGAGCAGTTCTTC CASSQGNGRNNEQFF
NA few TRBJ1-4 TRBV15 TGTGCCACCAGCCCAAGCGGGGAAACGAGTGAAAAACTGTTTTTT CATSPSGETSEKLFF
TRBD2 many TRBJ2-5 TRBV9 TGTGCCAGCAGCGTCTTGGGACTAGCGGGCCCAGTGGAATCCCAAGAGACCCAGTACTTC CASSVLGLAGPVESQETQYF
TRBD1 NA TRBJ2-7 TRBV7-8 TGTGCCAGCAGCATAGGACAGGGGGACGAGCAGTACTTC CASSIGQGDEQYF
NA many TRBJ2-1 TRBV28 TGTGCCAGCAGTATGAACAGGGAGCAGTTCTTC CASSMNREQFF
NA NA TRBJ2-3 TRBV4-1 TGCGCCAGCAGCCAAGATAGAAGGATTTCAGATACGCAGTATTTT CASSQDRRISDTQYF
TRBD2 few TRBJ2-1 TRBV28 TGTGCCAGCAGTTTATTAGGGACTAGCGAATTGAATGAGCAGTTCTTC CASSLLGTSELNEQFF
TRBD1 once TRBJ2-7 TRBV11-2 TGTGCCAGCAGCTTAGGGCCACAGGGGGCCTACGAGCAGTACTTC CASSLGPQGAYEQYF
TRBD1 many TRBJ1-5 TRBV12-3/TRBV12-4 TGTGCCAGCAGCAAGACAGGGCGGGAACAGCCCCAGCATTTT CASSKTGREQPQHF
NA many TRBJ2-5 TRBV5-1 TGCGCCAGCAGCTCGCAGACAGACCTTCAAGAGACCCAGTACTTC CASSSQTDLQETQYF
NA many TRBJ2-7 TRBV13 TGTGCCAGCAGCCATCCAACGGGGGAGCAGTACTTC CASSHPTGEQYF
NA NA TRBJ2-1 TRBV7-9 TGTGCCAGCACCCTAGGGGGGCCGCGTGAGCAGTTCTTC CASTLGGPREQFF
TRBD2 NA TRBJ2-2 TRBV7-2 TGTGCCAGCAGAGATATAGCGGGGGCGAACACCGGGGAGCTGTTTTTT CASRDIAGANTGELFF
TRBD1 few TRBJ1-2 TRBV20-1 TGCAGTGCTAGATTGGGGACAGTCTATGGCTACACCTTC CSARLGTVYGYTF
TRBD1 few TRBJ2-3 TRBV29-1 TGCAGCGTTGAAGCGGACAGGGTTCGGTATACGCAGTATTTT CSVEADRVRYTQYF
NA few TRBJ2-1 TRBV5-1 TGCGCCAGCAGCTTGGTCGGGTATAACTACAATGAGCAGTTCTTC CASSLVGYNYNEQFF
TRBD1 few TRBJ2-1 TRBV7-9 TGTGCCAGCAGCCGCGGGACAGGTCCTTACAATGAGCAGTTCTTC CASSRGTGPYNEQFF
TRBD2 few TRBJ2-1 TRBV7-9 TGTGCCAGCAGCTTTTCCGGGACTAGCGCCAATGAGCAGTTCTTC CASSFSGTSANEQFF
NA many TRBJ1-1 TRBV27 TGTGCCAGCAGCCAGACAGGTAGAGTCACTGAAGCTTTCTTT CASSQTGRVTEAFF
TRBD1 few TRBJ2-3 TRBV7-9 TGTGCCAGCAGCAACCGGGACAGGGAGGAGGATACGCAGTATTTT CASSNRDREEDTQYF
NA NA TRBJ2-3 TRBV4-2 TGCGCCAGCAGCCAAGATCGGGCTAGCGGCACAGATACGCAGTATTTT CASSQDRASGTDTQYF
NA many TRBJ2-5 TRBV10-3 TGTGCCATCAGTGGGTACGGGAGCGGGCAAAAAGAGACCCAGTACTTC CAISGYGSGQKETQYF
NA few TRBJ1-1 TRBV12-3/TRBV12-4 TGTGCCAGCAGCCCCGTAGGGTGGGAAGACACTGAAGCTTTCTTT CASSPVGWEDTEAFF
NA NA TRBJ1-1 TRBV9 TGTGCCAGCAGCGCCCTTCAGGGCCAGAACACTGAAGCTTTCTTT CASSALQGQNTEAFF
TRBD2 few TRBJ2-1 TRBV9 TGTGCCAGCAGCGTCGGAGCGGGAGGGCACGATGAGCAGTTCTTC CASSVGAGGHDEQFF
NA many TRBJ2-5 TRBV5-6 TGTGCCAGCAGCTTGAACGGTCAAGAGACCCAGTACTTC CASSLNGQETQYF
TRBD1 few TRBJ2-1 TRBV3-1 TGTGCCAGCAGCTCCCGACAGGGGAGGTTTTATGAGCAGTTCTTC CASSSRQGRFYEQFF
NA few TRBJ2-7 TRBV20-1 TGCAGCGCTCCGGGGCCGTACTACGAGCAGTACTTC CSAPGPYYEQYF
TRBD2 few TRBJ2-3 TRBV20-1 TGCAGTGCTAGAGATTGGGGGGGTACGCAGTATTTT CSARDWGGTQYF
NA NA TRBJ1-2 TRBV15 TGTGCCACCAGCAGAGGAAGGGAGGATCGGTACACCTTC CATSRGREDRYTF
NA NA TRBJ2-7 TRBV20-1 TGCAGTGCTAGAGGCCCCGGGACGACCTCCTGGGAGCAGTACTTC CSARGPGTTSWEQYF
TRBD2 NA TRBJ2-1 TRBV20-1 TGCAGTGCTGCCAACCGAGCTAGCGGGAGGGTCTCCTACAATGAGCAGTTCTTC CSAANRASGRVSYNEQFF
NA many TRBJ1-4 TRBV7-6 TGTGCCAGCAGCGGAAGAGATGGTGCAACTAATGAAAAACTGTTTTTT CASSGRDGATNEKLFF
NA NA TRBJ1-2 TRBV4-3 TGCGCCAGCAGCCAAGATTTTGCTGGCAGAAACTATGGCTACACCTTC CASSQDFAGRNYGYTF
NA many TRBJ2-1 TRBV20-1 TGCAGTGCGGAGGAGTATGAGCAGTTCTTC CSAEEYEQFF
NA NA TRBJ2-1 TRBV12-3/TRBV12-4 TGTGCCAGCGGTAGAACCGGGTCTGAGTCCAATGAGCAGTTCTTC CASGRTGSESNEQFF
NA NA TRBJ1-1 TRBV7-9 TGTGCCAGCAGCCCGCCCTTGGGCGCCCCGTTGAACACTGAAGCTTTCTTT CASSPPLGAPLNTEAFF
TRBD2 NA TRBJ2-5 TRBV28 TGTGCCAGCAGCGGGAGCGGGAGACGGGAGACCCAGTACTTC CASSGSGRRETQYF
NA few TRBJ2-5 TRBV28 TGTGCCAGCAGTTTCGTAACAGGAGTTCTCCAAGAGACCCAGTACTTC CASSFVTGVLQETQYF
NA NA TRBJ1-4 TRBV6-5 TGTGCCAGCAGTTCGACCGCGTCAACTAATGAAAAACTGTTTTTT CASSSTASTNEKLFF
TRBD1 few TRBJ2-5 TRBV28 TGTGCCAGCAGGAGGCAGGGGGAAGAGACCCAGTACTTC CASRRQGEETQYF
TRBD2 NA TRBJ2-2 TRBV7-3 TGTGCCAGCAGCTTACAAGATAGGCGGGAGATGAACACCGGGGAGCTGTTTTTT CASSLQDRREMNTGELFF
TRBD1 NA TRBJ1-1 TRBV5-1 TGCGCCAGCAGCTTGGGAGGGGGCGCAGACACTGAAGCTTTCTTT CASSLGGGADTEAFF
NA few TRBJ1-1 TRBV4-2 TGTGCCAGCAGCCAAGACAGGGCCAGTGAAGCTTTCTTT CASSQDRASEAFF
TRBD2 few TRBJ2-1 TRBV12-3/TRBV12-4 TGTGCCAGCAGTTTACCTAGCGGGAGGCGGAATGAGCAGTTCTTC CASSLPSGRRNEQFF
TRBD1 NA TRBJ1-2 TRBV20-1 TGCAGTGCTAGAGTCAGGGGGCGCGACTATGGCTACACCTTC CSARVRGRDYGYTF
NA NA TRBJ2-1 TRBV5-1 TGCGCCAGCAGCTCTTCAGCCCAAAGTGGAGAGTTCTTC CASSSSAQSGEFF
NA many TRBJ2-5 TRBV6-5 TGTGCCAGCAGTTACGGAGGGTGGGAGACCCAGTACTTC CASSYGGWETQYF
NA few TRBJ2-6 TRBV5-1 TGCGCCAGCAGCTTGGCAGCCCTTGGTTCCTCTGGGGCCAACGTCCTGACTTTC CASSLAALGSSGANVLTF
TRBD2 few TRBJ2-5 TRBV2 TGTGCCAGCACCGGACTAGCGGGAGTCCAAGAGACCCAGTACTTC CASTGLAGVQETQYF
NA few TRBJ2-1 TRBV25-1 TGTGCCAGCAGTGAATGGGGGGCTCCGAGCAATGAGCAGTTCTTC CASSEWGAPSNEQFF
NA NA TRBJ2-1 TRBV7-3 TGTGCCAGCAGCTGGGGGGGACAGCGGGCACGAGATGAGCAGTTCTTC CASSWGGQRARDEQFF
TRBD1 few TRBJ2-4 TRBV7-9 TGTGCCAGCAGCTCTCGGTGGACCAAGGGACAGGAAAACATTCAGTACTTC CASSSRWTKGQENIQYF
NA NA TRBJ2-2 TRBV4-3 TGCGCCAGCAGCCTGAAATCACAGGGAGGCGGGGAGCTGTTATTT CASSLKSQGGGELLF